This is a list of T cell receptor beta chains from one sample in a study of blood T cell repertoires in COVID-19. The data were produced by immunoSEQ multiplex PCR, yet TCRdb's version contains in-frame clones alone and is incomplete. Among around 120,000 clones, 90% were seen once, and the ten largest hold 3.5% to 4%. The sequencing input was peripheral blood. These receptors were collected from a woman aged 55-70 years with COVID-19, enrolled during active disease. Both conserved end residues are part of each CDR3. A D gene is named only where the DNA matches it firmly. Only some rows state a clone size, as once, few, many or a class for expanded clones.

cdr3_nt | cdr3_aa | v_call | clone_size | d_call | j_call
TGCGCCAGCAGCCCAAAGGACAGGGGGGGGGAAAAACTGTTTTTT | CASSPKDRGGEKLFF | TRBV4-1 | . | TRBD1 | TRBJ1-4
TGTGCCAGCAGCTTAGGACTAGCGGGGGACACAGATACGCAGTATTTT | CASSLGLAGDTDTQYF | TRBV11-3 | . | TRBD2 | TRBJ2-3
TGTGCCAGCAGCTTAGGACTCAGCGTGAACTATGGCTACACCTTC | CASSLGLSVNYGYTF | TRBV7-8 | . | . | TRBJ1-2
TGTGCCAGCACCCCGGTGGGGGGGGGCAATGGCTACACCTTC | CASTPVGGGNGYTF | TRBV6-5 | . | . | TRBJ1-2
TGTGCCAGTACCCCCCCCGGGACTAGCGGGGGGGCCTTCGTTACGCAGTATTTT | CASTPPGTSGGAFVTQYF | TRBV19 | . | TRBD2 | TRBJ2-3
TGCGCCAGCAGCTTAACAGGGGGCTCAGGTCAGCCCCAGCATTTT | CASSLTGGSGQPQHF | TRBV5-1 | . | TRBD1 | TRBJ1-5
TGTGCCAGCAGCCGCACAGGGGCCGGGGAGCTGTTTTTT | CASSRTGAGELFF | TRBV5-6 | . | TRBD1 | TRBJ2-2
TGTGCCAGCTCACCGATCAACCAGGGGGCTGGAAACACCATATATTTT | CASSPINQGAGNTIYF | TRBV18 | . | TRBD1 | TRBJ1-3
TGTGCCACCAGCAGAGGGGGTCGAGGGAGGGATACGCAGTATTTT | CATSRGGRGRDTQYF | TRBV15 | . | . | TRBJ2-3
TGTGCCAGCAGCCAGGGAACAGGGTTCGCGAACACTGAAGCTTTCTTT | CASSQGTGFANTEAFF | TRBV3-1/TRBV3-2 | . | . | TRBJ1-1
TGTGCCAGCAGCCAAGCTGGACAGCGGAGCTCCTATAATTCACCCCTCCACTTT | CASSQAGQRSSYNSPLHF | TRBV3-1/TRBV3-2 | . | . | TRBJ1-6
TGTGCCAGCGGGCGGACAGGAATGAACACTGAAGCTTTCTTT | CASGRTGMNTEAFF | TRBV2 | . | TRBD1 | TRBJ1-1
TGTGCCAGCAGCGTTATGGCGGGGGGGGATAATGAGCAGTTCTTC | CASSVMAGGDNEQFF | TRBV9 | . | TRBD2 | TRBJ2-1
TGTGCCAGAAGGTCCCTTACCGGGGGTGCCTACAATGAGCAGTTCTTC | CARRSLTGGAYNEQFF | TRBV5-3 | once | . | TRBJ2-1
TGCAGCGGACTAGCGGGGGGTCGGGGTACGCAGTATTTT | CSGLAGGRGTQYF | TRBV29-1 | once | TRBD2 | TRBJ2-3
TGTGCCAGCAGTTACAGGCAGGTTGAATACAATGAGCAGTTCTTC | CASSYRQVEYNEQFF | TRBV6-5 | . | . | TRBJ2-1
TGTGCCAGTAGTATCGGGGGGGCGCGGGTTCAGCCCCAGCATTTT | CASSIGGARVQPQHF | TRBV19 | . | . | TRBJ1-5
TGTGCCAGCTCACCTTCGGGGACAGGGGACACTGAAGCTTTCTTT | CASSPSGTGDTEAFF | TRBV18 | . | TRBD1 | TRBJ1-1
TGTGCCAGCAGTTCCCCTGACAGCTCCGGGGAGCTGTTTTTT | CASSSPDSSGELFF | TRBV6-5 | once | . | TRBJ2-2
TGTGCCAGCAGTTACTCAGGAGGGGCTAGCACTGAAGCTTTCTTT | CASSYSGGASTEAFF | TRBV6-5 | . | . | TRBJ1-1
TGTGCCAGCAGCCCGATGCTAGCGGGGGATTACAATGAGCAGTTCTTC | CASSPMLAGDYNEQFF | TRBV5-6 | . | TRBD2 | TRBJ2-1
TGTGCCAGCAGCCTCCAGGGGGCGGGCGGCGGCTACACCTTC | CASSLQGAGGGYTF | TRBV5-4 | . | TRBD1 | TRBJ1-2
TGTGCCAGCAGCTTAGAGATACTAGCGGGGGGGCGCCAAGAGACCCAGTACTTC | CASSLEILAGGRQETQYF | TRBV7-2 | . | TRBD2 | TRBJ2-5
TGCGCCAGCAGCCAGTTCTTTGGCGGGGGCACAGATACGCAGTATTTT | CASSQFFGGGTDTQYF | TRBV4-3 | . | . | TRBJ2-3
TGTGCCAGCAGCCAATGGACAGGGCAGAATGAGCAGTTCTTC | CASSQWTGQNEQFF | TRBV4-2 | . | TRBD1 | TRBJ2-1
TGTGCCAGCAGCCAAGGTCTAGCGGCCGCCAATGAGCAGTTCTTC | CASSQGLAAANEQFF | TRBV14 | . | TRBD2 | TRBJ2-1
TGCGCCAGCAGGCGAGCACAGACCTTTCGGGGAGGGGAGCTGTTTTTT | CASRRAQTFRGGELFF | TRBV10-2 | once | . | TRBJ2-2
TGCAGTGCTAGTAGCTCGCCCGAAGATCAGCCCCAGCATTTT | CSASSSPEDQPQHF | TRBV20-1 | few | . | TRBJ1-5
TGTGCCAGCAGTTACTCGGGCGACGCTTCCTACGAGCAGTACTTC | CASSYSGDASYEQYF | TRBV6-5 | . | . | TRBJ2-7
TGCGCCAGCAGCTTGGGACAGGGAGGTGAAGAGACCCAGTACTTC | CASSLGQGGEETQYF | TRBV5-1 | once | . | TRBJ2-5
TGCGCCAGCAGCCGCGGGACAGGGTTAGAAGAGACCCAGTACTTC | CASSRGTGLEETQYF | TRBV5-1 | . | TRBD1 | TRBJ2-5
TGTGCCAGCACCCCCGGGGGGTGGGATGAAAAACTGTTTTTT | CASTPGGWDEKLFF | TRBV6-5 | . | . | TRBJ1-4
TGCGCCAGCAGGCTCGGCGGGGAGCTGTTTTTT | CASRLGGELFF | TRBV4-1 | . | . | TRBJ2-2
TGTGCCTGGAGTATTAGCGGGGTCCAAGAGACCCAGTACTTC | CAWSISGVQETQYF | TRBV30 | . | TRBD2 | TRBJ2-5
TGTGCCAGCAGCTTGGTCTCGGGATTTAACACTGAAGCTTTCTTT | CASSLVSGFNTEAFF | TRBV5-6 | few | . | TRBJ1-1
TGCGCCAGCAGCAAGGACAGCTCTGGAAACACCATATATTTT | CASSKDSSGNTIYF | TRBV5-1 | . | . | TRBJ1-3
TGCGCCAGCAGCTTGGCGGGGACTAGGGACTATGGCTACACCTTC | CASSLAGTRDYGYTF | TRBV5-1 | . | . | TRBJ1-2
TGTGCCAGCAGCCCCGGGACTAGCGGGGGAGATACGCAGTATTTT | CASSPGTSGGDTQYF | TRBV6-2/TRBV6-3 | . | TRBD2 | TRBJ2-3
TGTGCCAGCAGCTACGGGGGGGGAATGTACAATGAGCAGTTCTTC | CASSYGGGMYNEQFF | TRBV7-8 | few | TRBD2 | TRBJ2-1
TGTGCCAGTAGTATAGGGGGCGCGGATCAGCCCCAGCATTTT | CASSIGGADQPQHF | TRBV19 | . | . | TRBJ1-5
TGTGCCAGCAGCTCTGACAGGATCTACCCGAACACAGATACGCAGTATTTT | CASSSDRIYPNTDTQYF | TRBV7-2 | . | . | TRBJ2-3
TGTGCCAGCAGCCACGGGGGGCGCACAGATACGCAGTATTTT | CASSHGGRTDTQYF | TRBV3-1/TRBV3-2 | . | . | TRBJ2-3
TGTGCCAGCAGTGACGCCAGGACAGGGAACTATGGCTACACCTTC | CASSDARTGNYGYTF | TRBV6-2/TRBV6-3 | . | TRBD1 | TRBJ1-2
TGTGCCAGCAGCCCCCGGGCGGGGGCTTCACCCCTCCACTTT | CASSPRAGASPLHF | TRBV11-2 | . | . | TRBJ1-6
TGTGCCAGCAGCCAAGCGGAGACCCAGTACTTC | CASSQAETQYF | TRBV3-1/TRBV3-2 | . | . | TRBJ2-5
TGTGCCAGTAGTATGCTCCAGCGGGGAAGCAATGAGCAGTTCTTC | CASSMLQRGSNEQFF | TRBV19 | . | TRBD2 | TRBJ2-1
TGTGCCACCAGCAGAGTCCCAGCGGGGGCCCTAAGCCTGACAGATACGCAGTATTTT | CATSRVPAGALSLTDTQYF | TRBV15 | . | TRBD2 | TRBJ2-3
TGTGCCAGTAAGCCCCGGTCGGGCAGGGGTGATCCCAGTCAGCCCCAGCATTTT | CASKPRSGRGDPSQPQHF | TRBV19 | . | . | TRBJ1-5
TGTGCCAGCAGAGGGGCTAGCGGGAACACCGGGGAGCTGTTTTTT | CASRGASGNTGELFF | TRBV27 | . | TRBD2 | TRBJ2-2
TGTGCCAGCAGTTTAGGCTATTGGGAGACCCAGTACTTC | CASSLGYWETQYF | TRBV12-3/TRBV12-4 | . | . | TRBJ2-5
TGTGCCAGCAGCCGTACAGGTCAGCCCCAGCATTTT | CASSRTGQPQHF | TRBV27 | . | . | TRBJ1-5
TGTGCCAGCAGTGAAGTCACAGGGGGCGATTACACTGAAGCTTTCTTT | CASSEVTGGDYTEAFF | TRBV6-1 | . | TRBD1 | TRBJ1-1
TGTGCCAGCAGTCCCATCTGGGACACCAACTATGGCTACACCTTC | CASSPIWDTNYGYTF | TRBV7-2 | . | . | TRBJ1-2
TGTGCCAGCTCACCACCGGGGGCGATTGAAAAACTGTTTTTT | CASSPPGAIEKLFF | TRBV18 | . | . | TRBJ1-4
TGTGCCCGTCAGCGGGACTCCTACAATGAGCAGTTCTTC | CARQRDSYNEQFF | TRBV5-4 | . | TRBD2 | TRBJ2-1
TGCGCCAGCAGCATAGGGGCAGACAATGAGCAGTTCTTC | CASSIGADNEQFF | TRBV4-3 | few | . | TRBJ2-1
TGCGCCAGCAGCCAGAGCAGGGTTTCCTACGAGCAGTACTTC | CASSQSRVSYEQYF | TRBV4-3 | few | . | TRBJ2-7
TGTGCCAGCAGCCAAGATCGGCTGAGACAGGCTTTC | CASSQDRLRQAF | TRBV14 | . | . | TRBJ2-7
TGTGCCAGCAGCCGCGACAGGGGCCAACAGCCCCAGCATTTT | CASSRDRGQQPQHF | TRBV6-5 | . | TRBD1 | TRBJ1-5